Following are 3 T cell receptor beta chains from one sample sequenced in a study of human T cells and chemical hapten exposure. Time point specified: patch test 1, 2 weeks after DPC sensitization. Treatment denoted: therapeutic diphenylcyclopropenone sensitization with weekly scalp DPC. Using its own MiXCR run on the RACE reads, TCRdb lists one record per CDR3 protein. The table shows roughly 98,000 distinct CDR3 sequences, with roughly 12% occurring only once. The source was whole blood, collected in connection with sensitization to the hapten diphenylcyclopropenone (DPC). Receptors originate from a woman in her forties with alopecia areata. Some clones in this sample may be carry-over from other donors' samples.

This clonotype was seen many times. The chain links TRBV7-9 to TRBJ2-7; 8 nucleotides agree with TRBD1. The junction had 5 bases not matched to a gene; V was cut back by 5 bases and J by 5 bases. Per germline, CDR1 SEHNR and CDR2 FQNEAQ (reference sequence). The CDR3 contains 13 residues. The CDR3, as DNA: TGTGCCAGCAGCCGACAGGGGTCCCACGAGCAGTACTTC. It is translated as CASSRQGSHEQYF.

This clonotype was seen ten or more times. The genes are TRBV2 and TRBJ2-2; no firm D call. Germline V CDR1 and CDR2: SNHLY, FYNNEI. The V end lost 3 bases, the J end lost 4 bases, and 12 bases lay between the germline ends. This CDR3 contains 15 residues. The CDR3 DNA is TGTGCCAGCAGTGAGATGCAGCTGGGCACCGGGGAGCTGTTTTTT. Its translation is CASSEMQLGTGELFF. The complete variable domain, with remaining parts taken from reference TRBV2 and TRBJ2-2, reads EPEVTQTPSHQVTQMGQEVILRCVPISNHLYFYWYRQILGQKVEFLVSFYNNEISEKSEIFDDQFSVERPDGSNFTLKIRSTKLEDSAMYFCASSEMQLGTGELFFGEGSRLTVL.

The chain recombines TRBV19 with TRBJ1-1, with a tentative D call TRBD1 (5 bases). V was pared by 5 bases and J by 0 bases, with 13 bases between. The CDR3 loop spans 15 amino acids. The germline gives CDR1 LNHDA, CDR2 SQIVND (reference sequence). The CDR3 protein is CASSPRRQMNTEAFF. The CDR3 region has the DNA TGTGCCAGTAGTCCCCGGCGACAGATGAACACTGAAGCTTTCTTT.